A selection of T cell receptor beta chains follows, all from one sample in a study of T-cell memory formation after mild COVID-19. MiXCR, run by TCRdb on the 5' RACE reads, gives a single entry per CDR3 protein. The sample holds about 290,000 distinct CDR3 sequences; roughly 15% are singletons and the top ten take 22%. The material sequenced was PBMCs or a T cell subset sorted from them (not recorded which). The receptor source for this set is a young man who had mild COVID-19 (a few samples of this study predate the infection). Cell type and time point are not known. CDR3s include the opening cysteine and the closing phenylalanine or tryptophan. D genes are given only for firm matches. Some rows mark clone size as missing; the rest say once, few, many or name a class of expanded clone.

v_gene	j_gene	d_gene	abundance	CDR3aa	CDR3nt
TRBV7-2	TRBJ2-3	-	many	CASSFKAGTDTQYF	TGTGCCAGCAGCTTCAAAGCGGGCACAGATACGCAGTATTTT
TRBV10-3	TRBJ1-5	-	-	CATRDDFNQPQHF	TGTGCCACTCGTGATGATTTTAATCAGCCCCAGCATTTT
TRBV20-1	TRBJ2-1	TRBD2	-	CSAPTLAGRNNEQFF	TGCAGTGCCCCTACTCTAGCGGGGAGAAACAATGAGCAGTTCTTC
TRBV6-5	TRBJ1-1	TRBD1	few	CASSYSQGGTEAFF	TGTGCCAGCAGTTACTCTCAGGGGGGTACTGAAGCTTTCTTT
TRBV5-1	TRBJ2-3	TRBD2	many	CASSLGASGVTDTQYF	TGCGCCAGCAGCTTGGGGGCTAGCGGGGTCACAGATACGCAGTATTTT
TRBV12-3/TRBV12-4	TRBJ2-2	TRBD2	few	CASGFPGTSGNTGELFF	TGTGCCAGCGGATTTCCCGGGACTAGCGGAAACACCGGGGAGCTGTTTTTT
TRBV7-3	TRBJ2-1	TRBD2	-	CASSRQGGLAGNYNEQFF	TGTGCCAGCAGCCGCCAGGGGGGGCTAGCGGGGAACTACAATGAGCAGTTCTTC
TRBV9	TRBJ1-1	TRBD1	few	CASTRQGVEGEAFF	TGTGCCAGCACTCGACAGGGGGTGGAGGGTGAAGCTTTCTTT
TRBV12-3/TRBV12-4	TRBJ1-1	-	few	CASSLIDTSEAFF	TGTGCCAGCAGTTTAATTGATACCTCTGAAGCTTTCTTT
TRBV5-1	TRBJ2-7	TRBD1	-	CASSRQGAVDEQYF	TGCGCCAGCAGCCGTCAGGGGGCGGTCGACGAGCAGTACTTC
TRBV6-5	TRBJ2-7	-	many	CASRGTLDLAYEQYF	TGTGCCAGCAGGGGGACACTCGATCTGGCCTACGAGCAGTACTTC
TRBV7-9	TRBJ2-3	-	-	CAIFGTDTQYF	TGTGCCATCTTTGGGACAGATACGCAGTATTTT
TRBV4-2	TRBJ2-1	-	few	CASSERDTFYNEQFF	TGTGCCAGCAGCGAGCGGGACACTTTCTACAATGAGCAGTTCTTC
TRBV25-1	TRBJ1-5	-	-	CASSDGQNNQPQHF	TGTGCCAGCAGTGACGGACAGAACAATCAGCCCCAGCATTTT
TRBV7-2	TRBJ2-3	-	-	CASRFRAASTDTQYF	TGTGCCAGCAGGTTTAGAGCGGCTAGCACAGATACGCAGTATTTT
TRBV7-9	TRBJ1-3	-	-	CASKGASSGNTIYF	TGTGCCAGCAAAGGAGCTAGCTCTGGAAACACCATATATTTT
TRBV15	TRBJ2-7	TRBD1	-	CATSRSRQGTYEQYF	TGTGCCACCAGCAGATCCCGACAGGGGACCTACGAGCAGTACTTC
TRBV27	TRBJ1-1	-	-	CASSWDTSEARAFF	TGTGCCAGCAGCTGGGACACCTCCGAGGCTCGGGCTTTCTTT
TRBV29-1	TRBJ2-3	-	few	CSVEDGRRTQYF	TGCAGCGTTGAAGACGGCCGCCGTACGCAGTATTTT
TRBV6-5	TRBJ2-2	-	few	CASKGSRELFF	TGTGCCAGCAAGGGGAGCAGGGAGCTGTTTTTT
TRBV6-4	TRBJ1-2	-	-	CASSDKANYGYTF	TGTGCCAGCAGTGACAAGGCTAACTATGGCTACACCTTC
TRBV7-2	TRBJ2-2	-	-	CASSPGVELFF	TGTGCCAGCAGCCCCGGTGTAGAGCTGTTTTTT
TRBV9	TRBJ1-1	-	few	CASSPLWTNTEAFF	TGTGCCAGCAGCCCCCTGTGGACGAACACTGAAGCTTTCTTT
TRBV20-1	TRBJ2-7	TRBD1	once	CSARSLVDRDEQYF	TGCAGTGCTAGAAGCCTTGTGGACAGGGACGAGCAGTACTTC
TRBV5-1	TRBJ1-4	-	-	CASSSQGREEKLFF	TGCGCCAGCAGCTCTCAAGGCCGAGAAGAAAAACTGTTTTTT
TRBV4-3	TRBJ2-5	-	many	CASSQDLTGGETQYF	TGCGCCAGCAGCCAAGATCTAACAGGTGGAGAGACCCAGTACTTC
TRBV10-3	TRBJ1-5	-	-	CAISENVEIGQPQHF	TGTGCCATCAGTGAGAATGTGGAGATTGGGCAGCCCCAGCATTTT
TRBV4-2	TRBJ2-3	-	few	CASSQVVAGGTDTQYF	TGCGCCAGCAGCCAAGTCGTGGCAGGGGGCACAGATACGCAGTATTTT
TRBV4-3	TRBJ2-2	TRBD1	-	CASSQDGTGGITGELFF	TGCGCCAGCAGCCAAGACGGGACAGGGGGGATCACCGGGGAGCTGTTTTTT
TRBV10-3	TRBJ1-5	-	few	CAISESGLYDQPQHF	TGTGCCATCAGTGAATCAGGGTTGTACGATCAGCCCCAGCATTTT
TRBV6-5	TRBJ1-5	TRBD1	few	CASSSTGNEQPQHF	TGTGCCAGCAGCTCGACAGGGAACGAACAGCCCCAGCATTTT